The sequence of this T cell receptor beta chain was determined in a study of blood T cell repertoires in COVID-19. TCRdb's copy holds only in-frame clones and misses some; the assay was immunoSEQ multiplex PCR. The sample has 150,000 to 200,000 clones, over 90% seen once. Germline V lookup: CDR1 MNHNS, CDR2 SASEGT. The germline V and J ends were trimmed by 2 bases and 4 bases, with 6 bases remaining between them. CDR3 length: 13 amino acids. The V and J genes are TRBV6-1 and TRBJ1-5; D unclear. Sequenced material: peripheral blood. This sequence was found in a woman aged 60-75 years with COVID-19, enrolled during active disease. CDR3 bases: TGTGCCAGCAGTGAATTCGGGAATCAGCCCCAGCATTTT. It yields the protein CASSEFGNQPQHF.